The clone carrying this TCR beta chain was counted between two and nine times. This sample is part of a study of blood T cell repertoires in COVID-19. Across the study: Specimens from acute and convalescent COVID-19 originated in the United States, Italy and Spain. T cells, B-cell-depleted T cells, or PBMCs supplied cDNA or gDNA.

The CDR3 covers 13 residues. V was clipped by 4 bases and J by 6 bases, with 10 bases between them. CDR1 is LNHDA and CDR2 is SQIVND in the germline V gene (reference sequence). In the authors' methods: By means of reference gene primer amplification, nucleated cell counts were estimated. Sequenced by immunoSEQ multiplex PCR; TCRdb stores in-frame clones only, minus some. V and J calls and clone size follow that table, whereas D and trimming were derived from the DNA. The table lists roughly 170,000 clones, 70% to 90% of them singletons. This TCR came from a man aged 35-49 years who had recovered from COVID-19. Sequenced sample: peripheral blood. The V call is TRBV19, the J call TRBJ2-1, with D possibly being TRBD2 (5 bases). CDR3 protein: CASSTVAGNEQFF. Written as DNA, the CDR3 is TGTGCCAGTAGTACCGTGGCGGGCAATGAGCAGTTCTTC.